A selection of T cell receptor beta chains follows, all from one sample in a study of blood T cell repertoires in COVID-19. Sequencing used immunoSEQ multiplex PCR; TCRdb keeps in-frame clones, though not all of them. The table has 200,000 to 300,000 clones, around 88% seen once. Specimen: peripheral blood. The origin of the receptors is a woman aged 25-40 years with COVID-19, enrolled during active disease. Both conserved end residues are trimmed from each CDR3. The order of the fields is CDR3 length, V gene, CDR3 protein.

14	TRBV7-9	ASSLSNSYSGNTIY
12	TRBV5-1	ASSSPDRSEKLF
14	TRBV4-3	ASSQDGTGPGGLAF
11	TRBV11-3	ASSFALGNEQF
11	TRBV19	ASGETYNSPLH
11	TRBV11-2	ASSLEGGTEAF
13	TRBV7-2	ASSSRAGTPDTQY
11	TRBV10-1	ASSDGGTDTQY
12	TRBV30	AFGRGGTSEKLF
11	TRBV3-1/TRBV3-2	ASSPGGWAEAF
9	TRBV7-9	ASSSTVELF
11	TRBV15	ATSRGERDRAH
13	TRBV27	ASSSRTGLGNEQF
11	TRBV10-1	ASRGQMNTEAF
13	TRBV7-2	ASSSTSGRAGELF
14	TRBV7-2	ASSLGRRDMYNEQF
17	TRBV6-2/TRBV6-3	ASSYPGQASYSGANVLT
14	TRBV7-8	ASSPSSSGRDNEQF
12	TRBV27	ASRQRGDSYEQY
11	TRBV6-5	ASSYSGLGAQY
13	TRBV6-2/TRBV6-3	ASSRVGGGNQPQH
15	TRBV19	ASSARGQGLSYNEQF